This TCR beta chain was obtained from a study of T-cell reconstitution after alpha-beta-depleted transplantation in children. V lost 3 bases and J lost 4, with 15 bases in between. Germline CDR1 SGHTA, CDR2 FQGTGA. This CDR3 is built from 16 residues. Construction of the TCRbeta library involved unique molecular identifiers. Using its own MiXCR run on the PCR reads, TCRdb lists one record per CDR3 protein. The sample has a few hundred thousand distinct CDR3 sequences, 13% seen once. This clonotype was picked up a small number of times. The sequence derives from a male patient younger than 18 who had a stem cell transplant for acute myeloid leukemia, so the T cells may come from the graft donor. The chain combines TRBV7-3 with TRBJ2-2, with D possibly being TRBD2 (6 bases). Material: PBMCs, mostly from graft donor cells, obtained 360 days after TCRalphabeta/CD19-depleted stem cell transplant. The CDR3 DNA is TGTGCCAGCAGCTTCCTTATTGGGGGGTCCACCGGGGAGCTGTTTTTT. Translated, it gives CASSFLIGGSTGELFF.